This T cell receptor beta chain came from a study of shared clonotypes between healthy human individuals. At the level of the study: Three plates were used per donor for CD4 naive, three for CD4 memory, two for CD8 naive and one for CD8 memory. General observations from the study: In a handful of donors, around 5% of naive CD4 clonotypes appeared in common. Generation probabilities were higher for clonotypes shared across all four sorted-subset donors than for unshared ones.

Generated by immunoSEQ multiplex PCR, the TCRdb table keeps only in-frame clones and is missing some. The repertoire holds 2 million to 2.5 million clones, with about 94% as singletons. Partitioning of CD4+ cells yielded a CD45RA+ naive subset and a CD45RA-negative memory subset. Points on this clone: What it binds is unknown.

Trimming shortened V by 8 bases and J by 7 bases, and 21 bases separated the two germline ends. CDR1 is MNHNY, CDR2 SVGAGI, per germline (reference sequence). The CDR3 has 14 residues. This rearrangement joins TRBV6-6 to TRBJ2-7; no definite D call. This sequence originates from a man younger than 35 in good health. The sample was naive CD4+ T cells sorted from blood. The sample's subset: CD45RA+ positively selected. CDR3 residues: CASRLDPAGREQYF. The CDR3 region has the DNA TGTGCCAGCCGACTGGACCCCGCCGGGCGAGAGCAGTACTTC.